Listed below are T cell receptor beta chains from one sample, sequenced in a study of a mutant IDH1 vaccine in newly diagnosed glioma. Sequencing used immunoSEQ multiplex PCR; TCRdb keeps in-frame clones, though not all of them. The data show just over 35,000 clones, 75% to 85% seen once. What these receptors recognize is not known. Source: peripheral blood mononuclear cells (PBMCs), taken from a glioma patient whose treatment included an IDH1 peptide vaccine. Every receptor here comes from a woman aged 25 to 39 with glioma. Some clones in this sample may be carry-over from other donors' samples. Each CDR3 is given without its conserved first and last residue. The order of the fields is J gene, D gene, V gene, CDR3 protein. D genes are given only for firm matches.

J: TRBJ2-7
D: NA
V: TRBV14
CDR3: ASSLRGQGYSYEQY

J: TRBJ2-1
D: NA
V: TRBV5-6
CDR3: ASSLAGSYNEQF

J: TRBJ2-1
D: NA
V: TRBV2
CDR3: ASSDQGSVEF

J: TRBJ1-4
D: NA
V: TRBV27
CDR3: ASSLGGDEKKLF

J: TRBJ2-7
D: NA
V: TRBV15
CDR3: ATPREQY

J: TRBJ1-2
D: NA
V: TRBV30
CDR3: AWSVLGEEGYGYT

J: TRBJ2-1
D: NA
V: TRBV7-9
CDR3: ASSRLAQGGNEQF

J: TRBJ2-3
D: TRBD2
V: TRBV5-4
CDR3: ASSLGKGLARTDTQY

J: TRBJ1-1
D: NA
V: TRBV6-1
CDR3: ASSLTSRKTEAF

J: TRBJ2-2
D: TRBD2
V: TRBV9
CDR3: ASSVAYRLAGGPGTGELF

J: TRBJ1-1
D: NA
V: TRBV7-2
CDR3: ASSLVSSTEAF

J: TRBJ2-7
D: NA
V: TRBV4-1
CDR3: ASSQDRWQGSRPYEQY

J: TRBJ2-3
D: TRBD2
V: TRBV5-1
CDR3: ASSLGLAGAGTDTQY

J: TRBJ2-3
D: NA
V: TRBV5-6
CDR3: ASSLLDYDDTQY

J: TRBJ2-1
D: TRBD2
V: TRBV13
CDR3: ASSFSGRAGNEQF

J: TRBJ2-7
D: NA
V: TRBV19
CDR3: ASSKGTTYEQY

J: TRBJ1-4
D: NA
V: TRBV28
CDR3: ASSPPLSRGNNEKLF

J: TRBJ2-2
D: NA
V: TRBV28
CDR3: ASGGIGEAVGELF

J: TRBJ2-7
D: NA
V: TRBV18
CDR3: ASSPVPLTTYEQY

J: TRBJ1-5
D: NA
V: TRBV27
CDR3: ASSFTGAPNQPQH

J: TRBJ1-2
D: NA
V: TRBV18
CDR3: ASSPDSNYGYT

J: TRBJ1-2
D: TRBD1
V: TRBV6-1
CDR3: ASSAQGVDYGYT

J: TRBJ1-4
D: TRBD1
V: TRBV5-1
CDR3: ASSLRTGGTSTNEKLF

J: TRBJ1-1
D: NA
V: TRBV19
CDR3: ASSASVNTEAF

J: TRBJ2-1
D: NA
V: TRBV6-5
CDR3: ASGRGGDGSNEQF

J: TRBJ2-7
D: TRBD1
V: TRBV13
CDR3: ASSPRDSYEQY

J: TRBJ1-1
D: NA
V: TRBV11-3
CDR3: ASSLDSVGTPNTEAF

J: TRBJ2-2
D: NA
V: TRBV5-4
CDR3: ASRRDSWGTGELF

J: TRBJ1-2
D: TRBD1
V: TRBV9
CDR3: ASSTGTGGTNYGYT

J: TRBJ2-1
D: NA
V: TRBV15
CDR3: ATSRGSNEQF

J: TRBJ2-7
D: NA
V: TRBV7-9
CDR3: ASSRGVEQY

J: TRBJ1-1
D: NA
V: TRBV6-5
CDR3: ASSSGRSRTEAF

J: TRBJ1-1
D: NA
V: TRBV7-2
CDR3: ASSLFWQRSEAF

J: TRBJ1-1
D: TRBD1
V: TRBV7-9
CDR3: ASSSGGAGGTEAF

J: TRBJ2-3
D: NA
V: TRBV28
CDR3: ASSFRRGKY

J: TRBJ1-2
D: NA
V: TRBV19
CDR3: ASSSLQGGRGYT

J: TRBJ1-5
D: TRBD1
V: TRBV10-3
CDR3: AISQGANQPQH

J: TRBJ1-4
D: NA
V: TRBV29-1
CDR3: SVGTAGTNEKLF

J: TRBJ1-1
D: NA
V: TRBV18
CDR3: ASSPSTPGTEAF

J: TRBJ1-2
D: TRBD1
V: TRBV28
CDR3: ASSFRDRPNHT

J: TRBJ2-7
D: TRBD2
V: TRBV7-6
CDR3: ASSPREGHEQY

J: TRBJ2-2
D: TRBD1
V: TRBV4-1
CDR3: ASSQPTGGAKTGELF